What follows are 21 T cell receptor beta chains derived from one specimen sequenced in a study of blood T cells in healthy people across ages. A second PCR of roughly 6 to 12 cycles used a sample-barcoded 5' primer and a J-beta primer mix. TCRdb fed the 5' RACE reads into MiXCR, producing one record per CDR3 protein. The sample records 700,000 to 900,000 distinct CDR3 sequences, roughly 50% being singletons. The sequenced sample was blood. All receptors derive from a man aged 80 or over in good health.

The genes are TRBV20-1 and TRBJ2-7, with D perhaps assigned TRBD1 or TRBD2 (5 bases each). Trimming stripped 6 bases from V and 4 bases from J, with 10 bases between. This CDR3 contains 11 residues. Per germline, CDR1 DFQATT and CDR2 SNEGSKA (reference sequence). Here the CDR3 reads CSARQRYEQYF. CDR3 nucleotides: TGCAGTGCGAGACAGCGGTACGAGCAGTACTTC.

This clonotype has more than one count but fewer than ten. This chain uses TRBV13 with TRBJ1-2, with D hard to call. This CDR3 has 15 amino acids. Trimming removed 3 bases at V and 3 bases at J, with 14 bases between. Germline V gene lookup returns CDR1 PRHDT and CDR2 FYEKMQ (reference sequence). CDR3: CASSFRWRGDYGYTF. The DNA for the CDR3 is TGTGCCAGCAGCTTTAGGTGGCGCGGGGACTATGGCTACACCTTC.

The CDR3 spells CASSLGGRREQFF. The CDR3 nucleotides are TGTGCCAGCAGCTTGGGTGGAAGGCGTGAGCAGTTCTTC. This chain connects TRBV5-5 to TRBJ2-1; D is ambiguous. CDR1 is SGHKS and CDR2 is YYEKEE in the germline V gene (reference sequence). V dropped 0 bases and J dropped 9 bases, with 10 bases sitting between them. This CDR3 comprises 13 residues.

The table lists this clonotype with a few counts. This chain uses TRBV3-1 with TRBJ2-5, with TRBD2 matching over 10 bases. Germline V gene data show CDR1 as LGHDT and CDR2 as YNNKEL (reference sequence). The CDR3 is made up of 16 amino acids. The V segment lost 7 bases and the J segment 5 bases; nucleotides outside the gene matches: 13. Written as DNA, the CDR3 is TGTGCCAGCAACGAGGGACTAGCGAGCAGCGGGGAGACCCAGTACTTC. Translating it yields CASNEGLASSGETQYF.

This clonotype was detected only a few times. CDR3 DNA sequence: TGCAGCGTTGTTAGGGACCCTGTGGGATACGCGTATTTT. This sequence encodes CSVVRDPVGYAYF. The rearrangement joins TRBV29-1 to TRBJ2-3, with D possibly called TRBD1 or TRBD2 (5 bases each). Trimming removed 4 bases at V and 14 bases at J, with 22 bases between. Germline values: CDR1 SQVTM, CDR2 ANQGSEA. The CDR3 consists of 13 residues.

This clonotype was found a few times. V usage is TRBV2 and J usage is TRBJ2-5; D remains ambiguous. The V end was cut by 11 bases, the J end by 4 bases, with 11 bases between. Per germline, CDR1 SNHLY and CDR2 FYNNEI. The CDR3 consists of 11 residues. The CDR3 here is CAERVRETQYF. CDR3 nucleotides: TGTGCCGAAAGGGTGCGAGAGACCCAGTACTTC.

The table lists this clonotype with a few counts. The rearrangement uses TRBV7-2 and TRBJ1-5; the match to TRBD1 covers 9 bases. V lost 8 bases, J lost 5 bases, and 7 bases stayed unmatched. Germline values: CDR1 SGHTA, CDR2 FQGNSA. This CDR3 is 14 amino acids long. The CDR3 bases are TGTGCCAGCGGCCTAACAGGGGGCTATCAGCCCCAGCATTTT. Protein: CASGLTGGYQPQHF.

Only a few counts were recorded for this clonotype. CDR3 sequence (DNA): TGCAGTGCCCCCTTGATCCAAGGGCAGTTCTTC. Translating it yields CSAPLIQGQFF. The V gene is TRBV20-1, the J gene TRBJ2-1; D remains unclear. Germline V lookup: CDR1 DFQATT, CDR2 SNEGSKA (reference sequence). V was clipped by 6 bases and J by 12 bases, with 15 bases between them. The length of the CDR3 is 11 residues.

The sample holds a few counts of this clonotype. J is TRBJ2-5 and V is TRBV2; D perhaps matches TRBD1 (5 bases). Germline CDR1 is SNHLY and CDR2 is FYNNEI. The CDR3 extends over 15 amino acids. Trimming shortened V by 4 bases and J by 2 bases, and 14 bases separated the two germline ends. The CDR3 sequence: CASSAAQGLQETQYF. CDR3 DNA: TGTGCCAGCAGTGCTGCGCAGGGCCTGCAAGAGACCCAGTACTTC. Filled out from reference TRBV2 and TRBJ2-5, the complete variable domain reads EPEVTQTPSHQVTQMGQEVILRCVPISNHLYFYWYRQILGQKVEFLVSFYNNEISEKSEIFDDQFSVERPDGSNFTLKIRSTKLEDSAMYFCASSAAQGLQETQYFGPGTRLLVL.

This clonotype was found a few times. The V call is TRBV20-1, the J call TRBJ2-4, with D perhaps being TRBD1 or TRBD2 (5 bases each). Germline V CDR1 and CDR2: DFQATT, SNEGSKA (reference sequence). The CDR3 is 13 residues long. The ends were cut back, 6 bases at V and 6 bases at J, with 15 bases in the middle. The CDR3 nucleotides are TGCAGTGCGGGGTCGGGGCCTGGAAACATTCAGTACTTC. Its translation: CSAGSGPGNIQYF.

The chain recombines TRBV6-6 with TRBJ2-1; 9 bases align to TRBD2. From germline, CDR1 is MNHNY and CDR2 SVGAGI (reference sequence). Losses at the gene ends were 7 bases for V and 5 bases for J; bases not matched to a gene: 6. The CDR3 totals 14 residues. CDR3 loop: CASIGASGNNEQFF. The CDR3, as DNA: TGTGCCAGCATCGGGGCTAGCGGGAACAATGAGCAGTTCTTC.

CDR3 nucleotide sequence: TGTGCCAGCAGCCTCACCGGAGGGAACGCCTACGAGCAGTACTTC. As protein: CASSLTGGNAYEQYF. The chain employs TRBV12-3 or TRBV12-4 and TRBJ2-7; D is perhaps TRBD2 (6 bases). Trimming shortened V by 6 bases and J by 2 bases, and 17 bases separated the two germline ends. There are 15 residues in the CDR3.

This clonotype was recorded a few times. With a much larger clone just one base away, this may be a read error. This chain connects TRBV20-1 to TRBJ2-3; 8 nucleotides line up with TRBD1. This CDR3 is 14 amino acids long. After removal of 5 bases from V and 14 bases from J, the junction contained 18 bases not matched to a gene. Germline V lookup: CDR1 DFQATT, CDR2 SNEGSKA (reference sequence). CDR3 in amino acids: CSAQDPRGHRDAYF. The CDR3 DNA sequence: TGCAGTGCTCAAGACCCCAGGGGGCACAGAGACGCGTATTTT.

To note about this clonotype: One junction end does not reproduce the germline sequence, and a read error may be involved. This chain uses TRBV10-2 with TRBJ1-5; 8 positions agree with TRBD1. The CDR3 totals 17 residues. CDR1 and CDR2 (germline): WSHSY, SAAADI. CDR3 region: CASSDSRGPTGNQPQHF. CDR3 bases: TGCGCCAGTAGTGACTCCAGGGGGCCTACTGGCAATCAGCCCCAGCATTTT.

V is TRBV30 and J is TRBJ2-1, with 7 positions matching TRBD2. The V gene end was trimmed by 2 bases and the J gene end by 9 bases; junction bases not matched to a gene: 4. Per germline, CDR1 GTSNPN and CDR2 SVGIG (reference sequence). CDR3 length: 12 residues. The DNA for the CDR3 is TGTGCCTGGAGTCCCACGGGGGGTGAGCAGTTCTTC. This sequence encodes CAWSPTGGEQFF. Supplemented by reference TRBV30 and TRBJ2-1, the full variable domain reads SQTIHQWPATLVQPVGSPLSLECTVEGTSNPNLYWYRQAAGRGLQLLFYSVGIGQISSEVPQNLSASRPQDRQFILSSKKLLLSDSGFYLCAWSPTGGEQFFGPGTRLTVL.

The chain employs TRBV29-1 and TRBJ2-3; D might be TRBD2 (6 bases). Per germline, CDR1 SQVTM and CDR2 ANQGSEA. Trimming left V 4 bases short and J 14 bases short, with 22 bases between. The CDR3 covers 13 residues. The CDR3 sequence: CSVGGEEHRYAYF. Here the CDR3 DNA reads TGCAGCGTTGGCGGGGAGGAGCACAGATACGCGTATTTT.

The J gene is TRBJ2-1, the V gene TRBV7-2; 11 bases match TRBD2. Germline-derived CDR1 and CDR2 are SGHTA and FQGNSA. Unmatched junction bases numbered 9, after V lost 3 bases and J lost 5 bases. The CDR3 runs to 17 residues. CDR3 in DNA: TGTGCCAGCAGCTTGTTTATCTCGACTAGCGGGAACAATGAGCAGTTCTTC. Its translation is CASSLFISTSGNNEQFF.

The V gene is TRBV29-1, the J gene TRBJ2-1, with a possible D match to TRBD1 (6 bases). This CDR3 is built from 13 residues. V shed 5 bases and J shed 4 bases, with 12 bases lying between them. Germline lookup yields CDR1 SQVTM and CDR2 ANQGSEA. CDR3 DNA sequence: TGCAGCGTTCCGGGACACCAATACAATGAGCAGTTCTTC. Translated, it gives CSVPGHQYNEQFF.

The table lists this clonotype with many counts. The chain couples TRBV6-6 to TRBJ1-2; D perhaps matches TRBD1 (5 bases). Between the trimmed V and J ends, which lost 7 bases and 5 bases, there was a span of 20 bases. CDR1 and CDR2 (germline): MNHNY, SVGAGI (reference sequence). The CDR3 runs 15 residues. CDR3 residues: CASTNSGRGYYGYTF. CDR3 DNA: TGTGCCAGCACCAATAGCGGGCGGGGGTATTATGGCTACACCTTC.

This chain uses TRBV20-1 with TRBJ2-1; 9 bases align to TRBD2. Germline V CDR1 and CDR2: DFQATT, SNEGSKA (reference sequence). V lost 6 bases to trimming and J lost 7 bases; unmatched junction nucleotides: 16. This CDR3 has 16 residues. The chain's CDR3 is CSAGTPGLARRNEQFF. In DNA form, the CDR3 reads TGCAGTGCAGGAACGCCGGGACTAGCTCGTCGAAATGAGCAGTTCTTC.

The V gene is TRBV20-1, the J gene TRBJ2-4; D may be TRBD2 (5 bases). The J call may be wrong; the DNA end is better matched by TRBJ2-7. The CDR3 has 12 residues. From germline, CDR1 is DFQATT and CDR2 SNEGSKA (reference sequence). CDR3 loop: CSALDEGSEQYF. CDR3 DNA sequence: TGCAGTGCCCTAGACGAGGGTTCCGAGCAGTACTTC.